This T cell receptor (beta chain) derives from a study of T-cell reconstitution after alpha-beta-depleted transplantation in children. TCRbeta library preparation incorporated unique molecular identifiers. TCRdb re-called the PCR reads with MiXCR, one entry per CDR3 protein. The sample carries roughly 100,000 distinct CDR3 sequences, 4.5% to 7.5% recorded once. Whole-study results and caveats: The study reportedly traced alpha-beta T cells about two months after transplant to several hundred expanded graft clones. Most T-cell counts and diversity one year after the transplant came from T cells that were newly produced. The study traced high day-60 TCRbeta diversity in some patients to surviving recipient T cells and thymic progenitors.

This clonotype occurred many times. What it binds is not known. CDR3 length: 13 amino acids. CDR1 is SQVTM and CDR2 is ANQGSEA in the germline V gene. The V and J ends lost 7 bases and 8 bases respectively, with 18 bases between them. The clonotype originates from a female patient between 2 and 10 years old who had a stem cell transplant for Fanconi anemia, so the T cells may come from the graft donor. Material: PBMCs, mostly from graft donor cells, obtained 60 days after TCRalphabeta/CD19-depleted stem cell transplant. V gene TRBV29-1 combines with J gene TRBJ2-1; TRBD2 is a possible D gene (5 bases). The CDR3 DNA is TGCAGCGGAGGGCTGTTTGGCGGCGATGAGCAGTTCTTC. Protein product: CSGGLFGGDEQFF.